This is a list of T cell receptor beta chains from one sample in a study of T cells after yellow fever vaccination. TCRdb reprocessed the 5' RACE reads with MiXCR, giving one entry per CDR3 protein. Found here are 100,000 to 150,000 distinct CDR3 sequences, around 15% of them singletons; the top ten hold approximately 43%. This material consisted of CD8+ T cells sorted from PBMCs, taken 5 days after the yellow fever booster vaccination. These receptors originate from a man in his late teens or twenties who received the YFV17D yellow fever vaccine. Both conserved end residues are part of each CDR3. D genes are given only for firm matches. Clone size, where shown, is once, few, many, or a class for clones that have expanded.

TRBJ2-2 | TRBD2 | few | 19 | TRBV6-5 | TGTGCCAGCAGCACACGTGGAGATACTAGCGGCGCGAACACCGGGGAGCTGTTTTTT | CASSTRGDTSGANTGELFF
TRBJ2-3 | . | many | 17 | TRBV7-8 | TGTGCCAGCAGCCGTGGGACGATACCTCTTAGCACAGATACGCAGTATTTT | CASSRGTIPLSTDTQYF
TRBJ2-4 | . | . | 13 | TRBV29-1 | TGCAGCGTTGACGCTGCCGTCGGACCCGGACAGTACTTC | CSVDAAVGPGQYF
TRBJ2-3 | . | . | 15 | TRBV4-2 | TGTGCCAGCAGCCAAGAGGAGATAGCGGCAGATACGCAGTATTTT | CASSQEEIAADTQYF
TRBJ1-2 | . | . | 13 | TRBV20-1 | TGCAGGGCCATGGCCCAGCAAGACTATGGCTACACCTTC | CRAMAQQDYGYTF
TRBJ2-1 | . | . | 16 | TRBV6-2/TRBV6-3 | TGTGCCAGCAGTTCCCGGGACGGCGGGTTGGCGGATGAGCAGTTCTTC | CASSSRDGGLADEQFF
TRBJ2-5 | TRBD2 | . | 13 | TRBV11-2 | TGTGCCAGCAGCCCGCGGACTAGCCCTAATAGGTACTTC | CASSPRTSPNRYF
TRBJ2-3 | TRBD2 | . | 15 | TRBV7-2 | TGTGCCAGCAGCAACAGCGGGGGGGCCGGAGATACGCAGTATTTT | CASSNSGGAGDTQYF
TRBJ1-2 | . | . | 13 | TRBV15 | TGTGCCTCATCGGATCAGGCCAACTATGGCTACACCTTC | CASSDQANYGYTF
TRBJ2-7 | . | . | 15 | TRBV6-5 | TGTGCCAGCAGTTACTATGGAAGCGCAGCGTACGAGCAGTACTTC | CASSYYGSAAYEQYF
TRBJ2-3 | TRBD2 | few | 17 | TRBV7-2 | TGTGCCAGCAGCTTTCCGAAGACTAGCGGGGACTCAGATACGCAGTATTTT | CASSFPKTSGDSDTQYF
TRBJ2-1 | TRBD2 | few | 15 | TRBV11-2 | TGTGCCAGCAGCACCGGGACTAGAACCTACAATGAGCAGTTCTTC | CASSTGTRTYNEQFF
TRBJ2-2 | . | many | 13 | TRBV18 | TGTGCCAGCTCACCAGGGTACACCGGGGAGCTGTTTTTT | CASSPGYTGELFF
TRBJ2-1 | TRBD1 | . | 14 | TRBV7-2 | TGTGCCAGCAGCTGGGACAGCTCCTACAATGAGCAGTTCTTC | CASSWDSSYNEQFF
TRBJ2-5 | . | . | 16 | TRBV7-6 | TGTGCCAGCATACAGGGATCGGGTGCCGGGACGGGGACCCAGTACTTC | CASIQGSGAGTGTQYF
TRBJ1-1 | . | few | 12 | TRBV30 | TGTGCCTGGGCTGTTCTAGGGGCTGAAGCTTTCTTT | CAWAVLGAEAFF
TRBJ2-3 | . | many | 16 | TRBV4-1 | TGCGCCAGCAGCCAAGATCCCCACCACAGCACAGATACGCAGTATTTT | CASSQDPHHSTDTQYF
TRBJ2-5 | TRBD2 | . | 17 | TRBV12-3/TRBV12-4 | TGTGCCAGCAGCCTCGGACTAGCGGGGGGGACCCAAGAGACCCAGTACTTC | CASSLGLAGGTQETQYF
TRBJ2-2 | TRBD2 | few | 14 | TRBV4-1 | TGCGCCAGCAGCGCCCGGGGGGGTGCCGGGGAGCTGTTTTTT | CASSARGGAGELFF
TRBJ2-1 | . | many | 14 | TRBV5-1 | TGCGCCAGCAGCTTAGGCAGGGGAAGGAATGAGCAGTTCTTC | CASSLGRGRNEQFF
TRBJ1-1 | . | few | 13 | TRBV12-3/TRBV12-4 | TGTGCCAGCAGAGATTTAGGCGGGACTGAAGCTTTCTTT | CASRDLGGTEAFF
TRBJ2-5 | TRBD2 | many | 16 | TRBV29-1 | TGCAGCGTTGAAGATCTCCATCGGGGGGACTTCTGGCACCAGTACTTC | CSVEDLHRGDFWHQYF
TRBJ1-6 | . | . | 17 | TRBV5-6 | TGTGCCAGCAGCTTGGCGTCCCACCTCAGGTATAATTCACCCCTCCACTTT | CASSLASHLRYNSPLHF
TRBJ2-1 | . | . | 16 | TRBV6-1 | TGTGCCAGCAGTGAAGCGATGGGACGGAGAAGGGATGAGCAGTTCTTC | CASSEAMGRRRDEQFF
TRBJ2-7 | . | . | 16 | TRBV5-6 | TGTGCCAGCAGCTTGGTCTACGGCGGGGAGGCCTACGAGCAGTACTTC | CASSLVYGGEAYEQYF
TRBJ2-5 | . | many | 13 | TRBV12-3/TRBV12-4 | TGTGCCAGCAGTCAGGACAACCAAGAGACCCAGTACTTC | CASSQDNQETQYF
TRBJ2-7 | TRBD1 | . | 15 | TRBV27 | TGTGCCAGCAGCCACACAGGGGGCGCGCTCTACGAGCAGTACTTC | CASSHTGGALYEQYF
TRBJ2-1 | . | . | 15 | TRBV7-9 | TGTGCCAGCAGCTTAGAGGACAGTCCCTACAATGAGCAGTTCTTC | CASSLEDSPYNEQFF
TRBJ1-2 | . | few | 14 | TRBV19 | TGTGCCACTAAGGCAAGCGCAGGGAACTATGGCTACACCTTC | CATKASAGNYGYTF
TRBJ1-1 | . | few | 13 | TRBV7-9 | TGTGCCACCCTTGGGGGGTGGAACACTGAAGCTTTCTTT | CATLGGWNTEAFF
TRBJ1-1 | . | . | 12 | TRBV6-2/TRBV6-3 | TGTGCCAGCACCCGGGCAAACACTGAAGCTTTCTTT | CASTRANTEAFF
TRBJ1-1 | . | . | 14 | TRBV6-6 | TGTGCCAGCAGTTACGCGGGACTAGGCACTGAAGCTTTCTTT | CASSYAGLGTEAFF
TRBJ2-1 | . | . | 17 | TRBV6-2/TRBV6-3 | TGTGCCAGCAGTTACTCGAGGGGGACGCAGGGATACAATGAGCAGTTCTTC | CASSYSRGTQGYNEQFF
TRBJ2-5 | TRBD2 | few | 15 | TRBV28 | TGTGCCAGCCTAGCGGGGGGCGCTGAGTCTGAGACCCAGTACTTC | CASLAGGAESETQYF
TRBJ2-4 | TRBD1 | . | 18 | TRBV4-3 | TGCGCCAGCAGCCAAGAGCAGGGGGCGGTTAGGGCCAAAAACATTCAGTACTTC | CASSQEQGAVRAKNIQYF
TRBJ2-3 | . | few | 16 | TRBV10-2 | TGCGCCAGCAGTCAAAACCGGGACTGGGCACAGATACCGCAGTATTTT | CASSQNRDWAQIPQYF
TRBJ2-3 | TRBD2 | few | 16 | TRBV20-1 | TGCAGTGCTAGAGTGCTAGCGGGGCAAACGGCAGATACGCAGTATTTT | CSARVLAGQTADTQYF
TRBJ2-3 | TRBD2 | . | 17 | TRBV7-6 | TGTGCCAGCAGCTTAGGCCGCGGGGGGGCGCCGACAGATACGCAGTATTTT | CASSLGRGGAPTDTQYF
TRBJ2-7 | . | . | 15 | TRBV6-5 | TGTGCCAGCTCTCAGCTACAGGGTGAATCCTACGAGCAGTACTTC | CASSQLQGESYEQYF
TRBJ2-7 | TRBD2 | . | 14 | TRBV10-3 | TGTGCCATCAGTGGTAGCGGGGGGAGCTACGAGCAGTACTTC | CAISGSGGSYEQYF
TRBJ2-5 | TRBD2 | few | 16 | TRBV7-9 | TGTGCCAGCAGCTTAGTTCCCGCTAGCGGGGAAGAGACCCAGTACTTC | CASSLVPASGEETQYF
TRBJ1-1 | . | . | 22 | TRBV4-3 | TGCGCCAGCAGCCGGACTGGCCGCAGTCCCTGGGCAGGGGCGAAATTGAACACTGAAGCTTTCTTT | CASSRTGRSPWAGAKLNTEAFF
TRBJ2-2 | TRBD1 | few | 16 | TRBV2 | TGTGCCAGCAGTGAAGGGACAGGGGGCAGGACCGGGGAGCTGTTTTTT | CASSEGTGGRTGELFF
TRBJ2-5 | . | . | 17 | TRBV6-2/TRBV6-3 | TGTGCCAGCAGTTACTCGATGGACAGCGCACTTCAAGAGACCCAGTACTTC | CASSYSMDSALQETQYF
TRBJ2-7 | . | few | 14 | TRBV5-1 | TGCGCCAGCAGCTTGGGGGACAATTCCTACGAGCAGTACTTC | CASSLGDNSYEQYF
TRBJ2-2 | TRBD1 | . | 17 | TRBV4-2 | TGTGCCAGCAGCCAAGAAGGGGGCAGGGGTGTGACCGGGGAGCTGTTTTTT | CASSQEGGRGVTGELFF
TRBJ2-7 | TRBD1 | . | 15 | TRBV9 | TGTGCCAGCAGCGGGACCGGGACAGGAACAAGCGAGCAGTACTTC | CASSGTGTGTSEQYF
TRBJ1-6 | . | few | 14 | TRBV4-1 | TGCGCCAGCGCAGGGGACCTCTCAAATTGGACCCTCCACTTT | CASAGDLSNWTLHF
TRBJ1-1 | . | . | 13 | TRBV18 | TGTGCCAGCTCACCGAGCGGTAAGGCTGAAGCTTTCTTT | CASSPSGKAEAFF